This entry is about one T cell receptor (beta chain). The data are from a study of regulatory T cells in long-lasting Graves disease. Overall study context: Freshly diagnosed Graves' patients had used antithyroid drugs for under 3 months.

CDR1 and CDR2 (germline): SGHTA, FQGNSA. The CDR3 runs to 14 residues. V was cut by 3 bases and J by 0 bases, with 8 bases left in between. Time point given: newly diagnosed GD, antithyroid drugs for less than 3 months. Preparation of the TCR library used RNA extracted from PBMCs. Both iRepertoire HTBI primers and Arm-PCR of CDR3 regions were used to build the TCR beta libraries. MiXCR was run by TCRdb on the multiplex PCR reads, yielding one entry per CDR3 protein. The sample includes about 620,000 distinct CDR3 sequences, roughly 15% of them seen just once. The sample also formed part of further work on T cells in Graves' hyperthyroidism and ophthalmopathy. That publication notes: The diagnoses drew upon clinical symptoms, serum thyroxine and TRAb, thyroid ultrasound and orbital computed tomography. During a first-round RT-PCR of the TCR CDR3, the HTBI primer set was used. In blood, most of the thyroid clonotypes expanded above 0.001 were also present.

Sample: peripheral blood mononuclear cells (PBMCs), taken at new diagnosis, from a patient treated with antithyroid drugs. This chain links TRBV7-2 with TRBJ1-1; D remains unclear. The receptor comes from a woman aged 25 to 39 with Graves disease. The CDR3 DNA reads as TGTGCCAGCAGCTTTACAGTAATGAACACTGAAGCTTTCTTT. Protein product: CASSFTVMNTEAFF.